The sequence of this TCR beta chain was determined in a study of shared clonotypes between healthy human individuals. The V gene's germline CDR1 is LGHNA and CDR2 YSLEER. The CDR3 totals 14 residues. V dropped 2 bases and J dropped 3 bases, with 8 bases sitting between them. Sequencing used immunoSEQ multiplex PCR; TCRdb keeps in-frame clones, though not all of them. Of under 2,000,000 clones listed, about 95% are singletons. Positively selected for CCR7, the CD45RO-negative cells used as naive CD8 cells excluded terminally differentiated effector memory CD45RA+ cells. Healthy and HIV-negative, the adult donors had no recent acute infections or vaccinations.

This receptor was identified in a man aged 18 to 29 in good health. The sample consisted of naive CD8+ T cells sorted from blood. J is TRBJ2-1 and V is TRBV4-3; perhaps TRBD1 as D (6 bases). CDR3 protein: CASSQSTGYNEQFF. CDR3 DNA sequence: TGCGCCAGCAGCCAATCGACAGGCTACAATGAGCAGTTCTTC.